These T cell receptor beta chains were read from a single sample in a study of cytomegalovirus exposure and HLA in healthy donors. Sequencing was performed with immunoSEQ multiplex PCR; in TCRdb, only in-frame clones are kept and a portion is missing. This sample has under 150,000 clones, with approximately 69% found just once. Material: PBMCs. All receptors come from a woman aged 40-49 years in good health and CMV-seropositive. The CDR3 runs from the conserved cysteine through the conserved F or W. Each record gives: V gene, clone size, CDR3 protein. Only some rows state a clone size, as once, few, many or a class for expanded clones.

v_gene: TRBV7-7
abundance: -
CDR3aa: CASSLGAGLQETQYF

v_gene: TRBV7-2
abundance: -
CDR3aa: CASSLVGGGSDWQYF

v_gene: TRBV10-3
abundance: once
CDR3aa: CAISVKIGQNTEAFF

v_gene: TRBV5-1
abundance: -
CDR3aa: CASRRLRENNEQFF

v_gene: TRBV18
abundance: few
CDR3aa: CASSPGLAGDYNEQFF

v_gene: TRBV4-1
abundance: -
CDR3aa: CASSQESFSGANVLTF

v_gene: TRBV6-4
abundance: -
CDR3aa: CASPGGNEQYF

v_gene: TRBV6-6
abundance: -
CDR3aa: CASSKQGVANTGELFF

v_gene: TRBV7-4
abundance: -
CDR3aa: CASSLDLLTGYHEQFF

v_gene: TRBV4-1
abundance: few
CDR3aa: CASSSIRDTDTQYF

v_gene: TRBV7-9
abundance: -
CDR3aa: CASSLGAGDEETQYF

v_gene: TRBV2
abundance: -
CDR3aa: CASRGRRTNTEAFF

v_gene: TRBV25-1
abundance: few
CDR3aa: CASSWANDYGYTF

v_gene: TRBV5-6
abundance: few
CDR3aa: CASSLSGQGIYGYTF

v_gene: TRBV5-6
abundance: -
CDR3aa: CASSPFQGAETQYF

v_gene: TRBV29-1
abundance: -
CDR3aa: CSVEDEVLEVETQYF

v_gene: TRBV7-6
abundance: -
CDR3aa: CASSLRTDNTEAFF

v_gene: TRBV4-2
abundance: -
CDR3aa: CASSHPALAYEQYF

v_gene: TRBV30
abundance: -
CDR3aa: CAWSRAGFGDTQYF

v_gene: TRBV28
abundance: -
CDR3aa: CASSPFERGDQPQHF

v_gene: TRBV25-1
abundance: -
CDR3aa: CASSDPQRGDNEQFF

v_gene: TRBV7-2
abundance: few
CDR3aa: CASSRYRVNYGYTF

v_gene: TRBV11-2
abundance: -
CDR3aa: CASSLERGGSYNEQFF

v_gene: TRBV7-9
abundance: -
CDR3aa: CASSPQAATQYF

v_gene: TRBV18
abundance: -
CDR3aa: CASSPGQGARNEQFF

v_gene: TRBV7-6
abundance: -
CDR3aa: CASSLGLTSGGYNEQFF

v_gene: TRBV7-8
abundance: -
CDR3aa: CASSSLSGELFF

v_gene: TRBV6-5
abundance: -
CDR3aa: CASSPVGLAFYEQYF

v_gene: TRBV6-6
abundance: -
CDR3aa: CASSYKGVDSYEQYF

v_gene: TRBV27
abundance: -
CDR3aa: CASSLGVDTEAFF

v_gene: TRBV5-4
abundance: -
CDR3aa: CASSSGLAGVTGELFF

v_gene: TRBV18
abundance: once
CDR3aa: CASSLTGTNMNTEAFF

v_gene: TRBV18
abundance: -
CDR3aa: CASSPRLAGGPSSDTQYF

v_gene: TRBV6-1
abundance: -
CDR3aa: CASRSSGGYNEQFF

v_gene: TRBV30
abundance: -
CDR3aa: CAWKVGGKTTDTQYF

v_gene: TRBV7-2
abundance: -
CDR3aa: CASSQRVGTSSPSYEQYF

v_gene: TRBV5-4
abundance: -
CDR3aa: CASSSVRGAANTEAFF

v_gene: TRBV2
abundance: -
CDR3aa: CASSPGQGNTEAFF

v_gene: TRBV7-3
abundance: -
CDR3aa: CASSVSANYGYTF

v_gene: TRBV9
abundance: -
CDR3aa: CASSADQGSNTEAFF

v_gene: TRBV2
abundance: once
CDR3aa: CASSELASGRDISYEQYF

v_gene: TRBV28
abundance: -
CDR3aa: CASRPTGSRSNGYTF

v_gene: TRBV4-1
abundance: -
CDR3aa: CASSQGQGVNTEAFF

v_gene: TRBV11-1
abundance: -
CDR3aa: CASSLAARGETQYF

v_gene: TRBV7-7
abundance: -
CDR3aa: CASSLFSGDYNEQFF

v_gene: TRBV29-1
abundance: -
CDR3aa: CSVVPAGEAFF

v_gene: TRBV7-2
abundance: -
CDR3aa: CASSLNQDTQYF

v_gene: TRBV19
abundance: -
CDR3aa: CASSMDTSYNYGYTF

v_gene: TRBV5-5
abundance: -
CDR3aa: CASSPSGGAVEQYF

v_gene: TRBV5-1
abundance: -
CDR3aa: CASSLQATAAAGELFF

v_gene: TRBV30
abundance: -
CDR3aa: CAWSPIHQGLNTEAFF

v_gene: TRBV7-9
abundance: -
CDR3aa: CASSFIQATEAFF

v_gene: TRBV11-2
abundance: -
CDR3aa: CASSLGQAHEQYF

v_gene: TRBV6-1
abundance: -
CDR3aa: CASRGANTGELFF

v_gene: TRBV6-1
abundance: -
CDR3aa: CASSPAGTTTDTQYF